The 21 T cell receptor beta chains given below trace back to one sample, sequenced in a study of PD-1 blockade in classical Hodgkin lymphoma. Documented time point: newly diagnosed, previously untreated cHL patient sample. Negative magnetic selection isolated CD4+ T cells from thawed PBMCs. Assay: immunoSEQ multiplex PCR; the TCRdb copy retains only in-frame clones and omits some. The table lists 29,000 or so clones, around 92% of them singletons. The specimen sequenced was CD4+ T cells from blood. The receptors shown here come from a human donor with classical Hodgkin lymphoma.

The chain recombines TRBV9 with TRBJ1-4, with TRBD1 matching over 9 bases. CDR1 and CDR2 from the germline V gene are SGDLS and YYNGEE. With 3 bases clipped from V and 5 bases from J, the junction kept 5 bases outside the gene matches. This CDR3 region has 15 residues. CDR3 region: CASSAGQGQNEKLFF. The CDR3 DNA follows: TGTGCCAGCAGCGCGGGACAGGGTCAGAATGAAAAACTGTTTTTT.

This clone was seen just once. The V gene is TRBV5-1, the J gene TRBJ2-7; a possible D gene is TRBD2 (6 bases). CDR3 length: 14 amino acids. V lost 4 bases and J 5 bases, leaving 16 bases between the germline ends. Germline loops: CDR1 SGHRS, CDR2 YFSETQ. CDR3 sequence (DNA): TGCGCCAGCAGCCCCGGGGCGGGGTGGGACGAGCAGTACTTC. Residues: CASSPGAGWDEQYF.

The gene calls are TRBV10-3 and TRBJ2-6; D is possibly TRBD1 (7 bases). Germline V gene sequence: CDR1 ENHRY, CDR2 SYGVKD. The V end lost 8 bases, the J end lost 4 bases, and 21 bases lay between the germline ends. The length of the CDR3 is 17 residues. The CDR3 is CAIGETGTYEGANVLTF. CDR3 coding DNA: TGTGCCATCGGGGAGACAGGGACTTACGAAGGGGCCAACGTCCTGACTTTC.

The CDR3 sequence is CASSPSQETQYF. Here the CDR3 DNA reads TGTGCCAGCTCACCGTCCCAAGAGACCCAGTACTTC. The rearrangement uses TRBV18 and TRBJ2-5; D gene ambiguous. The CDR3 has 12 amino acids. Germline V lookup: CDR1 KGHSH, CDR2 LQKENI. V was cut by 3 bases and J by 1 base, with 3 bases left in between.

This chain connects TRBV19 to TRBJ2-7, with a weak D call TRBD2 (5 bases). There are 16 residues in the CDR3. Trimming stripped 1 base from V and 3 bases from J, with 16 bases between. Per germline, CDR1 LNHDA and CDR2 SQIVND (reference sequence). CDR3 amino acids: CASSIVPRTAFYEQYF. CDR3 in DNA: TGTGCCAGTAGTATAGTACCCAGGACTGCCTTCTACGAGCAGTACTTC.

The rearrangement joins TRBV2 to TRBJ2-3, with TRBD2 matching over 16 bases. Trimming took 6 bases from V and 1 from J; bases not matched to a gene: 10. Germline values: CDR1 SNHLY, CDR2 FYNNEI. The CDR3 contains 19 residues. The CDR3 loop is CASRGTSGRVSVGTDTQYF. As DNA, the CDR3 is TGTGCCAGCAGGGGGACTAGCGGGAGGGTTTCGGTGGGCACAGATACGCAGTATTTT.

The chain links TRBV28 to TRBJ1-2; 7 bases are shared with TRBD1. The CDR3 runs 13 residues. V trimming: 6 bases; J trimming: 9 bases; junction bases outside the gene matches: 10. The germline CDR1 and CDR2 sequences are MDHEN and SYDVKM. The chain's CDR3 is CASRPTGDRSYTF. CDR3 sequence (DNA): TGTGCCAGCAGGCCTACAGGGGATCGGAGCTACACCTTC.

This clone was seen more than once but under ten times. The chain recombines TRBV2 with TRBJ1-1, with D maybe TRBD1 (5 bases). The CDR3 runs to 13 residues. V was shortened by 6 bases and J by 1 base, with 9 bases between the two germline ends. Germline lookup yields CDR1 SNHLY and CDR2 FYNNEI. In DNA, the CDR3 is TGTGCCAGCAGGACCACAGGGAACACTGAAGCTTTCTTT. Translation gives CASRTTGNTEAFF.

The chain has TRBV18 and TRBJ2-1, with 9 bases aligning to TRBD2. Looked up from germline, CDR1 is KGHSH and CDR2 is LQKENI. This CDR3 comprises 15 residues. The junction had 2 bases not matched to a gene; V was cut back by 4 bases and J by 1 base. CDR3 residues: CASSLGLASYNEQFF. The DNA for the CDR3 is TGTGCCAGCTCACTGGGACTAGCTTCCTACAATGAGCAGTTCTTC.

The CDR3 coding sequence is TGTGCCAGCAGCTCAAGGACAGGGGCCACTGAAGCTTTCTTT. Protein: CASSSRTGATEAFF. V usage is TRBV7-2 and J usage is TRBJ1-1; 9 nucleotides line up with TRBD1. V gave up 4 bases and J gave up 4 bases; unmatched junction bases: 4. The CDR3 is 14 residues long. Germline CDR1 is SGHTA and CDR2 is FQGNSA.

The chain has TRBV10-2 and TRBJ1-2, with D perhaps TRBD1 (6 bases). The V and J ends lost 7 bases and 7 bases respectively, with 16 bases between them. Germline V lookup: CDR1 WSHSY, CDR2 SAAADI. The CDR3 length is 13 residues. CDR3 amino acids: CASKIQGESGYTF. The CDR3 nucleotides read TGCGCCAGCAAGATACAGGGTGAAAGTGGCTACACCTTC.

This chain uses TRBV2 with TRBJ1-1, with D possibly matching TRBD1 (6 bases). Trimming removed 4 bases at V and 5 bases at J, with 14 bases between. CDR1 and CDR2 (germline): SNHLY, FYNNEI. This CDR3 is 14 amino acids long. The CDR3 DNA reads as TGTGCCAGCAGTGTGGCCAGGGGAACGACTGAAGCTTTCTTT. Its protein is CASSVARGTTEAFF.

The chain's CDR3 is CASSLGGGTEAFF. As DNA, the CDR3 is TGTGCCAGCAGCTTGGGGGGTGGTACTGAAGCTTTCTTT. The chain joins TRBV7-5 to TRBJ1-1. TRBV7-5 is a pseudogene. This CDR3 has 13 residues.

The genes are TRBV18 and TRBJ2-5; possible D gene TRBD1, 5 bases. The CDR3 consists of 14 residues. CDR1 is KGHSH and CDR2 is LQKENI in the germline V gene. Trimming left V 3 bases short and J 7 bases short, with 15 bases between. In DNA, the CDR3 is TGTGCCAGCTCACCCGGTGATACAAGGGGGACCCAGTACTTC. This translates into CASSPGDTRGTQYF.

This sequence joins TRBV30 and TRBJ1-5, with 7 bases that match TRBD1. Per the germline V gene, CDR1 is GTSNPN and CDR2 is SVGIG (reference sequence). With V trimmed by 3 bases and J by 7 bases, 9 bases remained unmatched. This CDR3 spans 14 amino acids. The CDR3 here is CAWSRYRGGQPQHF. As DNA, the CDR3 is TGTGCCTGGAGCCGTTACAGGGGTGGGCAGCCCCAGCATTTT.

The chain couples TRBV18 to TRBJ1-1, with D unresolved. There are 13 residues in the CDR3. Trimming took off 6 bases at V and 1 base at J, with 9 bases between the two ends. Germline V gene data show CDR1 as KGHSH and CDR2 as LQKENI. The DNA of the CDR3 is TGTGCCAGCTCCTGGGAGACGAACACTGAAGCTTTCTTT. It specifies CASSWETNTEAFF.

This chain uses TRBV9 with TRBJ2-7; D is possibly TRBD1 (5 bases). From germline, CDR1 is SGDLS and CDR2 YYNGEE. V lost 0 bases and J lost 4, with 11 bases in between. The CDR3 has 14 amino acids. The CDR3 sequence: CASSVGQGTYEQYF. Written as DNA, the CDR3 is TGTGCCAGCAGCGTAGGTCAGGGAACGTACGAGCAGTACTTC.

This chain links TRBV5-4 with TRBJ2-7; the D is unclear. V lost 0 bases and J 2 bases, leaving 9 bases between the germline ends. The CDR3 has 14 amino acids. CDR1 and CDR2 (germline): SGHNT, YYREEE (reference sequence). CDR3 region: CASSLGHQTYEQYF. The CDR3 DNA reads as TGTGCCAGCAGCTTGGGACATCAAACCTACGAGCAGTACTTC.

This clone was recorded a few times. The genes are TRBV5-4 and TRBJ1-6; D is unclear. CDR3 size: 13 residues. Germline assignment: CDR1 SGHNT and CDR2 YYREEE (reference sequence). CDR3 residues: CGVGSTGNSPLHF. The CDR3 DNA is TGTGGCGTGGGCAGCACGGGTAATTCACCCCTCCACTTT.

This chain connects TRBV11-3 to TRBJ2-7; 10 bases match TRBD2. The CDR3 is 16 residues long. Germline lookup yields CDR1 SGHNT and CDR2 YENEEA. J was trimmed by 0 bases and V by 7 bases; bases with no gene match: 9. The CDR3 protein is CASNAPLAGASYEQYF. The CDR3 nucleotides read TGTGCCAGCAACGCCCCCCTAGCGGGAGCCTCCTACGAGCAGTACTTC.

The genes are TRBV7-2 and TRBJ2-7; D is tentatively TRBD1 or TRBD2 (5 bases each). The CDR3 is 15 amino acids. Trimming pared 6 bases from V and 4 bases from J, leaving 19 bases between. Germline CDR1 reads SGHTA; CDR2 reads FQGNSA. CDR3 loop: CASRPPGATFYEQYF. The CDR3 nucleotides are TGTGCCAGCAGACCACCCGGGGCTACTTTTTACGAGCAGTACTTC.